These T cell receptor beta chains were read from a single sample in a study of blood T cell repertoires in COVID-19. Some clones are missing from TCRdb's copy, which holds only in-frame ones; the method was immunoSEQ multiplex PCR. The sample lists about 140,000 clones; approximately 87% were seen once. Specimen: peripheral blood. These receptors all come from a middle-aged woman with acute or convalescent COVID-19. Each CDR3 is given with its conserved first and last residue. The D gene is left open where the match is weak. For some rows the clone size is stated as once, few or many, or as a class when expanded; others skip it.

V gene,clone size,J gene,D gene,CDR3 protein,CDR3 DNA
TRBV27,NA,TRBJ1-5,NA,CASSLRGMGQPQHF,TGTGCCAGCAGTTTAAGGGGGATGGGTCAGCCCCAGCATTTT
TRBV2,NA,TRBJ2-3,TRBD2,CASKRGLGLAGEADTQYF,TGTGCCAGCAAAAGGGGCCTGGGACTAGCGGGAGAGGCAGATACGCAGTATTTT
TRBV9,NA,TRBJ2-2,NA,CASSARTGGTTTGELFF,TGTGCCAGCAGCGCTAGAACCGGCGGGACCACCACCGGGGAGCTGTTTTTT
TRBV11-2,NA,TRBJ1-2,TRBD1,CASSLSGTVFYGYTF,TGTGCCAGCAGCTTATCCGGGACAGTCTTCTATGGCTACACCTTC
TRBV19,NA,TRBJ1-1,NA,CASSIIGVTDTEAFF,TGTGCCAGTAGTATAATCGGGGTTACGGACACTGAAGCTTTCTTT
TRBV29-1,NA,TRBJ1-2,NA,CSVEEVGLSYGYTF,TGCAGCGTTGAAGAGGTGGGACTGAGCTATGGCTACACCTTC
TRBV5-6,NA,TRBJ1-6,TRBD1,CASSRNRGAPLHF,TGTGCCAGCAGCCGAAACAGGGGGGCACCCCTCCACTTT
TRBV9,NA,TRBJ2-1,TRBD2,CASSPTSGRYEQFF,TGTGCCAGCAGCCCGACTAGCGGGAGATATGAGCAGTTCTTC
TRBV7-2,NA,TRBJ2-5,TRBD2,CASSPGQGGSGRYETQYF,TGTGCCAGCAGCCCCGGACAGGGCGGTAGCGGGAGGTATGAGACCCAGTACTTC
TRBV30,NA,TRBJ2-2,NA,CAWSVLPVGLFF,TGTGCCTGGAGTGTACTACCCGTGGGGCTGTTTTTT
TRBV6-4,NA,TRBJ2-4,NA,CRVLTQGREYF,TGTCGCGTCTTAACCCAGGGAAGGGAGTACTTC
TRBV6-4,NA,TRBJ2-2,TRBD2,CASSGTSGSTGELFF,TGTGCCAGCAGTGGGACTAGCGGGAGCACCGGGGAGCTGTTTTTT
TRBV4-1,NA,TRBJ1-2,NA,CASSQTPLGANYGYTF,TGCGCCAGCAGCCAAACCCCTCTTGGAGCTAACTATGGCTACACCTTC
TRBV5-6,NA,TRBJ1-5,NA,CASSLWSSNQPQHF,TGTGCCAGCAGCTTGTGGAGCAGCAATCAGCCCCAGCATTTT
TRBV6-5,NA,TRBJ1-2,TRBD1,CASSYSGTGAYGYTF,TGTGCCAGCAGTTACTCGGGGACAGGGGCCTATGGCTACACCTTC
TRBV28,NA,TRBJ1-5,TRBD1,CASSSPGQSNQPQHF,TGTGCCAGCAGTTCCCCGGGACAGAGCAATCAGCCCCAGCATTTT
TRBV7-2,NA,TRBJ1-5,NA,CASSLAVSYSNQPQHF,TGTGCCAGCAGCTTAGCAGTATCCTATAGCAATCAGCCCCAGCATTTT
TRBV5-1,NA,TRBJ1-3,TRBD1,CASSLGQFNSGNTIYF,TGCGCCAGCAGCCTGGGACAGTTCAACTCTGGAAACACCATATATTTT
TRBV10-3,NA,TRBJ2-3,TRBD2,CAISDPSGSTDTQYF,TGTGCCATCAGTGACCCTAGCGGGAGCACAGATACGCAGTATTTT
TRBV7-2,few,TRBJ2-7,NA,CASSSTYEQYF,TGTGCCAGCAGCTCCACCTACGAGCAGTACTTC
TRBV10-3,NA,TRBJ1-3,NA,CAISGGPGSGNTIYF,TGTGCCATCAGTGGGGGGCCCGGATCTGGAAACACCATATATTTT
TRBV19,NA,TRBJ1-2,NA,CATLREREGDYGYTF,TGTGCCACCCTTCGGGAGAGGGAAGGGGACTATGGCTACACCTTC